This T cell receptor beta chain was profiled in a study of blood T cell repertoires in COVID-19. Study details: Specimens from acute and convalescent COVID-19 originated in the United States, Italy and Spain. T cells, B-cell-depleted T cells, or PBMCs supplied cDNA or gDNA.

This CDR3 region has 14 residues. Trimming took 5 bases from V and 3 from J; bases not matched to a gene: 2. Looked up from germline, CDR1 is LNHDA and CDR2 is SQIVND (reference sequence). Sequencing used immunoSEQ multiplex PCR; TCRdb keeps in-frame clones, though not all of them. There are under 25,000 clones in the sample; around 90% occur only once, and roughly 29% lies in the top ten. The J gene is TRBJ2-1, the V gene TRBV19, with 9 bases matching TRBD2. Source material: peripheral blood. The origin of this receptor is a woman between 70 and 85 years old with active COVID-19. Here the CDR3 reads CASSGRGGYNEQFF. The CDR3 bases are TGTGCCAGTAGTGGGCGGGGGGGCTACAATGAGCAGTTCTTC.